This is a list of T cell receptor beta chains from one sample in a study of blood T cell repertoires in COVID-19. Sequencing was performed with immunoSEQ multiplex PCR; in TCRdb, only in-frame clones are kept and a portion is missing. The repertoire holds approximately 290,000 clones, with 90% as singletons. The sequenced sample consisted of PBMCs or T cells enriched from blood (not recorded which). The origin of the receptors is a woman under 30 with acute COVID-19. CDR3s include the opening cysteine and the closing phenylalanine or tryptophan. Each record gives: clone size, J gene, V gene, D gene, CDR3 DNA, CDR3 protein. D genes are given only for firm matches. Only some rows state a clone size, as once, few, many or a class for expanded clones.

clone size: NA
J gene: TRBJ1-1
V gene: TRBV7-3
D gene: NA
CDR3 DNA: TGTGCCAGCAGCTTCGAGGGATTGGGCAACACTGAAGCTTTCTTT
CDR3 protein: CASSFEGLGNTEAFF

clone size: NA
J gene: TRBJ2-5
V gene: TRBV7-2
D gene: NA
CDR3 DNA: TGTGCCAGCAGCCAAGTCGCAGCGATCGGGGAGACCCAGTACTTC
CDR3 protein: CASSQVAAIGETQYF

clone size: NA
J gene: TRBJ2-1
V gene: TRBV6-5
D gene: TRBD2
CDR3 DNA: TGTGCCAGCAGTTATAGCGGGGGGTATGAGCAGTTCTTC
CDR3 protein: CASSYSGGYEQFF

clone size: NA
J gene: TRBJ1-1
V gene: TRBV6-5
D gene: NA
CDR3 DNA: TGTGCCAGCAGTCCTTCCGAAACGCAGGTAGCTTTCTTT
CDR3 protein: CASSPSETQVAFF

clone size: NA
J gene: TRBJ2-5
V gene: TRBV5-1
D gene: TRBD1
CDR3 DNA: TGCGCCAGCGGACAGGGAGAAAAGACCCAGTACTTC
CDR3 protein: CASGQGEKTQYF

clone size: NA
J gene: TRBJ2-7
V gene: TRBV3-1/TRBV3-2
D gene: NA
CDR3 DNA: TGTGCCAGCAGGTGGAGGAGCTCCTACGAGCAGTACTTC
CDR3 protein: CASRWRSSYEQYF

clone size: few
J gene: TRBJ2-2
V gene: TRBV7-9
D gene: NA
CDR3 DNA: TGTGCCAGCCGCGGCGAGGGGGAGCTGTTTTTT
CDR3 protein: CASRGEGELFF

clone size: few
J gene: TRBJ1-1
V gene: TRBV27
D gene: NA
CDR3 DNA: TGTGCCAGCAGCCGAGACAGGAACTTGAACACTGAAGCTTTCTTT
CDR3 protein: CASSRDRNLNTEAFF

clone size: NA
J gene: TRBJ2-1
V gene: TRBV14
D gene: NA
CDR3 DNA: TGTGCCAGCAGCCGGGCAACGATTAGCTCCTACAATGAGCAGTTCTTC
CDR3 protein: CASSRATISSYNEQFF

clone size: NA
J gene: TRBJ1-2
V gene: TRBV29-1
D gene: TRBD1
CDR3 DNA: TGCAGCGTTGAGGGGGACAGGGGCGGCTACACCTTC
CDR3 protein: CSVEGDRGGYTF

clone size: NA
J gene: TRBJ2-2
V gene: TRBV24-1
D gene: NA
CDR3 DNA: TGTGCCACCAGTGATTTGCAAAGCCCTGATAACACCGGGGAGCTGTTTTTT
CDR3 protein: CATSDLQSPDNTGELFF

clone size: once
J gene: TRBJ1-3
V gene: TRBV5-1
D gene: TRBD1
CDR3 DNA: TGCGCCAGCAGCTTGGCCTTATCAGGGGGGAGCACCATATATTTT
CDR3 protein: CASSLALSGGSTIYF

clone size: NA
J gene: TRBJ2-1
V gene: TRBV24-1
D gene: TRBD2
CDR3 DNA: TGTGCCACCAGTGATTCGCTAGCGGGAGCCTACAATGAGCAGTTCTTC
CDR3 protein: CATSDSLAGAYNEQFF

clone size: NA
J gene: TRBJ2-1
V gene: TRBV6-5
D gene: NA
CDR3 DNA: TGTGCCAGCAGTTACAACAGGGACAATGAGCAGTTCTTC
CDR3 protein: CASSYNRDNEQFF

clone size: NA
J gene: TRBJ2-3
V gene: TRBV2
D gene: TRBD2
CDR3 DNA: TGTGCCAGCAGCAATGGACTAGCGGGACTGCGAGATACGCAGTATTTT
CDR3 protein: CASSNGLAGLRDTQYF

clone size: NA
J gene: TRBJ2-3
V gene: TRBV11-2
D gene: TRBD2
CDR3 DNA: TGTGCCAGCAGCTTTAGCGGGAGCACAGATACGCAGTATTTT
CDR3 protein: CASSFSGSTDTQYF

clone size: NA
J gene: TRBJ1-4
V gene: TRBV28
D gene: TRBD1
CDR3 DNA: TGTGCCAGCAAAGGGACAGTCGGGACTAATGAAAAACTGTTTTTT
CDR3 protein: CASKGTVGTNEKLFF

clone size: NA
J gene: TRBJ2-7
V gene: TRBV28
D gene: NA
CDR3 DNA: TGTGCCAGCAGTACTAGGCCCAGCAGGACCCTCTCCTACGAGCAGTACTTC
CDR3 protein: CASSTRPSRTLSYEQYF

clone size: NA
J gene: TRBJ2-5
V gene: TRBV28
D gene: TRBD1
CDR3 DNA: TGTGCCAGCAGTCCCCGGGACAGCTTCTACCAAGAGACCCAGTACTTC
CDR3 protein: CASSPRDSFYQETQYF

clone size: NA
J gene: TRBJ2-1
V gene: TRBV27
D gene: TRBD2
CDR3 DNA: TGTGCCAGCACCCCCACTGGGGTAGCGGGGGCCCTCAACAATGAGCAGTTCTTC
CDR3 protein: CASTPTGVAGALNNEQFF

clone size: NA
J gene: TRBJ2-2
V gene: TRBV4-2
D gene: NA
CDR3 DNA: TGTGCCAGCAGCCACGTGGGGGGAGGCGACACCGGGGAGCTGTTTTTT
CDR3 protein: CASSHVGGGDTGELFF

clone size: NA
J gene: TRBJ2-7
V gene: TRBV29-1
D gene: NA
CDR3 DNA: TGCAGCGTTTTGGCAAGCGGCTCCTACGAGCAGTACTTC
CDR3 protein: CSVLASGSYEQYF

clone size: NA
J gene: TRBJ1-1
V gene: TRBV27
D gene: NA
CDR3 DNA: TGTGCCAGCAGTTCACGGGCGGGGACTGAAGCTTTCTTT
CDR3 protein: CASSSRAGTEAFF

clone size: NA
J gene: TRBJ2-4
V gene: TRBV19
D gene: TRBD1
CDR3 DNA: TGTGCCAGTAGTAGCCCGGGACAGCTGAAAAACATTCAGTACTTC
CDR3 protein: CASSSPGQLKNIQYF

clone size: few
J gene: TRBJ1-3
V gene: TRBV5-1
D gene: NA
CDR3 DNA: TGCGCCAGCAGCTTGGAACTCACTGGAAACACCATATATTTT
CDR3 protein: CASSLELTGNTIYF

clone size: NA
J gene: TRBJ2-7
V gene: TRBV15
D gene: TRBD1
CDR3 DNA: TGTGCCACCAGCAGAGACACCGGGACAGTCTACGAGCAGTACTTC
CDR3 protein: CATSRDTGTVYEQYF

clone size: once
J gene: TRBJ1-4
V gene: TRBV6-5
D gene: NA
CDR3 DNA: TGTGCCAGCAGTTATTCTGGGTGGGCAAACGAAAAACTGTTTTTT
CDR3 protein: CASSYSGWANEKLFF

clone size: NA
J gene: TRBJ2-3
V gene: TRBV28
D gene: TRBD1
CDR3 DNA: TGTGCCAGCAGTGACTCCCAAGGGGACAGGGCTTCCCTTTTT
CDR3 protein: CASSDSQGDRASLF

clone size: NA
J gene: TRBJ1-1
V gene: TRBV18
D gene: NA
CDR3 DNA: TGTGCCAGCTCACGGGTCGAGGGGGTCACTGAAGCTTTCTTT
CDR3 protein: CASSRVEGVTEAFF

clone size: NA
J gene: TRBJ2-2
V gene: TRBV11-2
D gene: NA
CDR3 DNA: TGTGCCAGCAGCTTAGTCCGCACCGGGGAGCTGTTTTTT
CDR3 protein: CASSLVRTGELFF

clone size: NA
J gene: TRBJ2-3
V gene: TRBV29-1
D gene: TRBD2
CDR3 DNA: TGCAGCGTTGATAAGGGGAGGGTTGAGACAGATACGCAGTATTTT
CDR3 protein: CSVDKGRVETDTQYF

clone size: NA
J gene: TRBJ1-2
V gene: TRBV3-1/TRBV3-2
D gene: TRBD1
CDR3 DNA: TGTGCCAGCAGCTACCGGGACAGGGAATCTTACTATGGCTACACCTTC
CDR3 protein: CASSYRDRESYYGYTF

clone size: NA
J gene: TRBJ2-2
V gene: TRBV7-3
D gene: TRBD2
CDR3 DNA: TGTGCCAGCAGCTTAAGCGCTAGCGGGAGAGGCGGGGAGCTGTTTTTT
CDR3 protein: CASSLSASGRGGELFF

clone size: once
J gene: TRBJ2-1
V gene: TRBV4-2
D gene: TRBD2
CDR3 DNA: TGTGCCAGCAGCCAAGATATAACGGGAGGCTCCTACAATGAGCAGTTCTTC
CDR3 protein: CASSQDITGGSYNEQFF

clone size: NA
J gene: TRBJ1-2
V gene: TRBV5-1
D gene: NA
CDR3 DNA: TGCGCCAGCAGCCCCCTTTTCTCGGGGGACTATGGCTACACCTTC
CDR3 protein: CASSPLFSGDYGYTF

clone size: NA
J gene: TRBJ1-2
V gene: TRBV28
D gene: NA
CDR3 DNA: TGTGCCAGCAGTTTCGGGGGGAGCTATGGCTACACCTTC
CDR3 protein: CASSFGGSYGYTF

clone size: NA
J gene: TRBJ2-2
V gene: TRBV2
D gene: NA
CDR3 DNA: TGTGCCAGCAGTGAAGCGGGTGGCGGGGGGGAGCTGTTTTTT
CDR3 protein: CASSEAGGGGELFF

clone size: NA
J gene: TRBJ1-1
V gene: TRBV30
D gene: NA
CDR3 DNA: TGTGCCTGGAGTGTAGGGGAGAACACTGAAGCTTTCTTT
CDR3 protein: CAWSVGENTEAFF

clone size: NA
J gene: TRBJ1-2
V gene: TRBV10-3
D gene: NA
CDR3 DNA: TGTGCCACGAAGGGGCAGGGGATTGAGAACTATGGCTACACCTTC
CDR3 protein: CATKGQGIENYGYTF

clone size: NA
J gene: TRBJ2-5
V gene: TRBV9
D gene: TRBD2
CDR3 DNA: TGTGCCAGCAGTAATGGGAGGGCCGGGACCCAGTACTTC
CDR3 protein: CASSNGRAGTQYF

clone size: NA
J gene: TRBJ2-1
V gene: TRBV9
D gene: TRBD2
CDR3 DNA: TGTGCCAGCAGCGGGCCCCAAAGCGGGAGGGGGGAGCAGTTCTTC
CDR3 protein: CASSGPQSGRGEQFF

clone size: NA
J gene: TRBJ1-1
V gene: TRBV7-8
D gene: NA
CDR3 DNA: TGTGCCAGCAGCTTTAGCCAGCTGAACACTGAAGCTTTCTTT
CDR3 protein: CASSFSQLNTEAFF

clone size: NA
J gene: TRBJ1-2
V gene: TRBV9
D gene: NA
CDR3 DNA: TGTGCCAGCACTCTGGGGGGGACGAACTATGGCTACACCTTC
CDR3 protein: CASTLGGTNYGYTF

clone size: NA
J gene: TRBJ1-4
V gene: TRBV27
D gene: TRBD1
CDR3 DNA: TGTGCCAGCAGTCGAAGACAGGGTATCAATGAAAAACTGTTTTTT
CDR3 protein: CASSRRQGINEKLFF

clone size: NA
J gene: TRBJ2-1
V gene: TRBV7-9
D gene: NA
CDR3 DNA: TGTGCCAGCAGTGGGAGGAGCTCCTACAATGAGCAGTTCTTC
CDR3 protein: CASSGRSSYNEQFF

clone size: NA
J gene: TRBJ2-5
V gene: TRBV5-1
D gene: NA
CDR3 DNA: TGCGCCAGCAGCGCACAGGATCAAGAGACCCAGTACTTC
CDR3 protein: CASSAQDQETQYF

clone size: NA
J gene: TRBJ2-7
V gene: TRBV10-2
D gene: NA
CDR3 DNA: TGCGCCAGCAGTGAGTCGGCGGGGCTCGGGTACTCCTACGAGCAGTACTTC
CDR3 protein: CASSESAGLGYSYEQYF

clone size: NA
J gene: TRBJ1-1
V gene: TRBV10-3
D gene: NA
CDR3 DNA: TGTGCCATCAGTGAGTCGACTCTTGTGAACACTGAAGCTTTCTTT
CDR3 protein: CAISESTLVNTEAFF

clone size: NA
J gene: TRBJ2-7
V gene: TRBV10-3
D gene: TRBD1
CDR3 DNA: TGTGCCATCACCGAAGACAGGGGGGGATACGAGCAGTACTTC
CDR3 protein: CAITEDRGGYEQYF

clone size: NA
J gene: TRBJ1-5
V gene: TRBV28
D gene: NA
CDR3 DNA: TGTGCCAGCAGTTTACCCCAGGGTCGGGATCAGCCCCAGCATTTT
CDR3 protein: CASSLPQGRDQPQHF

clone size: NA
J gene: TRBJ1-2
V gene: TRBV12-2
D gene: NA
CDR3 DNA: TGTGCAAGTTCTATACAGGGCTATGGCTACACCTTC
CDR3 protein: CASSIQGYGYTF

clone size: once
J gene: TRBJ2-4
V gene: TRBV19
D gene: NA
CDR3 DNA: TGTGCCAGTAGAAAAGGCGGGGAGAACATTCAGTACTTC
CDR3 protein: CASRKGGENIQYF